This TCR beta chain originates from a study of identical twins. The study's findings and limits: Models predicted too little out-of-frame TCR alpha sharing in monozygotic twins. The study drew conclusions from cross-sectional statistical analysis, not from following the same donors. Cord blood beta clonotypes that were abundant carried fewer insertions, and memory repertoires showed no such trend.

Each donor was a healthy Caucasian. Each CDR3 protein gets one entry after TCRdb re-called the 5' RACE reads with MiXCR. The repertoire holds 300,000 to 400,000 distinct CDR3 sequences, with approximately 9.1% as singletons. The CDR3 runs 12 residues. V gave up 5 bases and J gave up 8 bases, with 12 bases separating them. CDR1 and CDR2 (germline): SGHVS, FQNEAQ. This clonotype was recorded many times. Antigen: not known. J is TRBJ1-2 and V is TRBV7-8, with D hard to call. The source of this sequence is a woman aged 45-65 years in good health. Input material: naive T cells sorted from blood. CDR3 loop: CASSPREDGYTF. CDR3 DNA: TGTGCCAGCAGCCCCCGGGAGGACGGCTACACCTTC.